A single T cell receptor (beta chain) is shown here with its context. This clone was recorded once. Its target antigen remains unknown. Base-call qualities are not available, and no considerably larger clone is one nucleotide away. The data stem from a study of siplizumab effects on memory and regulatory T cells (dated by TCRdb to the late 2010s). With regard to the full study: The study examined how the anti-CD2 antibody siplizumab affects alloreactive T-cell subsets in allogeneic mixed lymphocyte reactions built from human PBMCs. The paper's findings and limits, for the study overall: The cumulative frequency of alloreactive sequences that could be traced back to unstimulated CD4+ memory T cells was significantly reduced by siplizumab. About 75-97% of proliferating CD4+ or CD8+ clones could not be given a naive or memory phenotype. Whether proliferating Tregs from siplizumab cultures were suppressive was not functionally confirmed. Unstimulated naive T cells appeared to be more diverse than memory T cells, and naive cells seemed to make a substantial contribution to the alloresponse. Because sequences at frequencies below about 10^-5 were poorly captured, only a minor fraction of alloreactive clones could be mapped back to unstimulated subsets. Of the alloreactive CD4+ clones that could be mapped, the Treg-derived share averaged almost 70% with siplizumab compared with around 27% in control reactions.

Sorted unstimulated T cells, along with proliferating T cells recovered from mixed lymphocyte reactions, underwent TCRbeta CDR3 sequencing. Fresh whole blood from more than 9 HLA-typed healthy donors served as the source for isolating PBMCs. To map where alloreactive clones came from, CD4+ regulatory T cells in the unstimulated state were FACS-sorted. The library was generated by the immunoSEQ multiplex PCR assay. The deep sequencing platform assayed roughly 10^5 TCR templates per sample. Genomic DNA extracted from sorted T cells was the material used for TCRbeta CDR3 sequencing. The authors processed their data as follows. The R programming language was used for clonal analysis of TCRbeta CDR3 data. Unstimulated samples were compared with post-reaction CFSE-low samples to define alloreactive CD4+ and CD8+ clones. Alloreactive CD4+ clones were assigned to regulatory or non-regulatory origin by matching sequences to sorted unstimulated Treg and non-Treg repertoires. Not all clones reach the TCRdb copy of this immuneACCESS table, which keeps in-frame sequences only. Checked studies attribute under half of the gap to unresolved V genes and leave the rest unexplained. Clone size and the V and J calls come from that table; the DNA yielded D and trimming. The sample has about 100,000 clones on record, roughly 92% of them singletons. The leading ten clones occupy about 0.6% of the sample.

Per the germline V gene (reference sequence), SEHNR is the CDR1 and FQNEAQ is the CDR2. There are 16 amino acids in the CDR3, from cysteine to phenylalanine inclusive. The retained sequence is limited to the CDR3, 48 bases, with the frame set at the first base. Trimming removed 8 bases from V and 3 bases from J; the gene matches leave 14 bases unexplained. The sequence came from a human donor in good health. The sequencing sample was made of Tregs sorted from blood. In this chain, TRBV7-9 is recombined with TRBJ1-2; 8 bases in between match TRBD1. The DNA is TGTGCCAGCGGACAGGGTTTCGGCCCAAATCACTATGGCTACACCTTC. The translation is CASGQGFGPNHYGYTF. Supplemented by the reference TRBV7-9 and TRBJ1-2 proteins around the CDR3, the complete variable domain is DTGVSQNPRHKITKRGQNVTFRCDPISEHNRLYWYRQTLGQGPEFLTYFQNEAQLEKSRLLSDRFSAERPKGSFSTLEIQRTEQGDSAMYLCASGQGFGPNHYGYTFGSGTRLTVV.